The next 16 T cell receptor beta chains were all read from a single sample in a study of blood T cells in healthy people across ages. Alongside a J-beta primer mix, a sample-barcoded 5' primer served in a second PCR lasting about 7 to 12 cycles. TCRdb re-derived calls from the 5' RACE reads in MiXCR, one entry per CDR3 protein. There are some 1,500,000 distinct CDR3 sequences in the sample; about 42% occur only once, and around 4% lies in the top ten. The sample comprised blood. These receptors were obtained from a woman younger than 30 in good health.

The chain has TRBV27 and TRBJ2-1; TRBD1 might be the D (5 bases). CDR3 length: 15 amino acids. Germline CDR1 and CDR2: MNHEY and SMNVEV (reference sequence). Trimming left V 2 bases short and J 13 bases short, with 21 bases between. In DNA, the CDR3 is TGTGCCAGCAGTTTAAGGAGACAGATTCAAGAGACCCAGTTCTTC. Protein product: CASSLRRQIQETQFF.

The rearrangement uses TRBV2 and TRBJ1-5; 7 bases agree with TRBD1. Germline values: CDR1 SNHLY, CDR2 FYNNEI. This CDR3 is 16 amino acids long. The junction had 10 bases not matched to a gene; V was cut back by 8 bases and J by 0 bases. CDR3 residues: CASGTAGGHSNQPQHF. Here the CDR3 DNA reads TGTGCCAGCGGAACTGCAGGGGGTCATAGCAATCAGCCCCAGCATTTT.

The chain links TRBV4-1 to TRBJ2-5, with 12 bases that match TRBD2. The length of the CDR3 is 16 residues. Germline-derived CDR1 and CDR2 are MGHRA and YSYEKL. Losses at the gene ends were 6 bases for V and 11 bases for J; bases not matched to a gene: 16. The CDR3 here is CASRETTSGGKYEQYF. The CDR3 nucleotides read TGCGCCAGCAGAGAAACCACTAGCGGGGGGAAATATGAGCAGTACTTC.

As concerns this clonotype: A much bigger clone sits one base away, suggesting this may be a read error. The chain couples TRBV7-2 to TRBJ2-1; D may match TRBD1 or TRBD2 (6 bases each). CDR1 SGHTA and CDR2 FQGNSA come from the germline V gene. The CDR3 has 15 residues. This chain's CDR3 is CASSPGASRYNKQFF. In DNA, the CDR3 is TGTGCCAGCAGCCCGGGGGCTAGCAGATACAATAAGCAGTTCTTC.

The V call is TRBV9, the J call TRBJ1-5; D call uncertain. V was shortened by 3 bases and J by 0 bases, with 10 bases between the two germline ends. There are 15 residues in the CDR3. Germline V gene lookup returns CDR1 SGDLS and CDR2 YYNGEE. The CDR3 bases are TGTGCCAGCAGCGGTGGCAGCAATAGCAATCAGCCCCAGCATTTT. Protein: CASSGGSNSNQPQHF.

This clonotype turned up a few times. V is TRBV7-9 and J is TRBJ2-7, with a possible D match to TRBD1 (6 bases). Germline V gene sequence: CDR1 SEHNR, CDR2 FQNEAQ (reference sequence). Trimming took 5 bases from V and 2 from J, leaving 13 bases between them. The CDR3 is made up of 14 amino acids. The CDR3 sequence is CASSPGAGAYEQYF. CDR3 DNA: TGTGCCAGCAGCCCCGGGGCAGGGGCCTACGAGCAGTACTTC. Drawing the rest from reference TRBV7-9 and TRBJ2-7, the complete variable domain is DTGVSQNPRHKITKRGQNVTFRCDPISEHNRLYWYRQTLGQGPEFLTYFQNEAQLEKSRLLSDRFSAERPKGSFSTLEIQRTEQGDSAMYLCASSPGAGAYEQYFGPGTRLTVT.

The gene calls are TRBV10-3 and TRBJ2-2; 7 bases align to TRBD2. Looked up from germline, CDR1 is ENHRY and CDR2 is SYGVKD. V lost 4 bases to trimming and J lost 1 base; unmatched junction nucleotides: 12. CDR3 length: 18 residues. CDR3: CAISGASGEIRNTGELFF. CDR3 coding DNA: TGTGCCATCAGTGGGGCTAGCGGAGAGATCAGGAACACCGGGGAGCTGTTTTTT.

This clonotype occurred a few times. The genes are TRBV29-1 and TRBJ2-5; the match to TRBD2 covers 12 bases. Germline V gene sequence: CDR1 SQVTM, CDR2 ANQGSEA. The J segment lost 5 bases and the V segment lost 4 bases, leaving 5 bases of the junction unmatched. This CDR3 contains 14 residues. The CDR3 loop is CSVATTSGGETQYF. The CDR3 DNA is TGCAGCGTTGCAACTACTAGCGGGGGGGAGACCCAGTACTTC.

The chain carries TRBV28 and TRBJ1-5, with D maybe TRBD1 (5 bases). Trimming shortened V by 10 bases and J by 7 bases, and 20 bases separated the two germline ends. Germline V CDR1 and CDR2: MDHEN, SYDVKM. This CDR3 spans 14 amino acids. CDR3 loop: CANQGWGAGQPQHF. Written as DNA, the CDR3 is TGTGCCAATCAGGGATGGGGCGCGGGGCAGCCCCAGCATTTT.

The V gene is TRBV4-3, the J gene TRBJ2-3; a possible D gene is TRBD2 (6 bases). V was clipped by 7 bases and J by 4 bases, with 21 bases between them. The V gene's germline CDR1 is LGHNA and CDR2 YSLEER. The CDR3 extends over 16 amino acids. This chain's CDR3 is CASNQQAGIAPDTQYF. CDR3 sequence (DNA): TGCGCCAGCAACCAGCAAGCGGGTATCGCTCCAGATACGCAGTATTTT.

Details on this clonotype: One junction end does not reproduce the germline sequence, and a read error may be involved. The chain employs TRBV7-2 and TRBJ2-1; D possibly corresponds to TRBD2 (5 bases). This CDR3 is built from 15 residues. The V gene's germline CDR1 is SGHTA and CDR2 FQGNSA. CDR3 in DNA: TGTGCCAGCAGCTTAGCGGTCACTAGTGAGGGTGAGGAGTTCTTC. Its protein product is CASSLAVTSEGEEFF.

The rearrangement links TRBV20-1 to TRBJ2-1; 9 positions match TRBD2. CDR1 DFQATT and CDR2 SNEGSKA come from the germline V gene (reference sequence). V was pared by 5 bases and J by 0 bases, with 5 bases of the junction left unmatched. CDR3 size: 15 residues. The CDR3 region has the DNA TGCAGTGCTCCCAGCGGGAGGATCTCCTACAATGAGCAGTTCTTC. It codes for CSAPSGRISYNEQFF.

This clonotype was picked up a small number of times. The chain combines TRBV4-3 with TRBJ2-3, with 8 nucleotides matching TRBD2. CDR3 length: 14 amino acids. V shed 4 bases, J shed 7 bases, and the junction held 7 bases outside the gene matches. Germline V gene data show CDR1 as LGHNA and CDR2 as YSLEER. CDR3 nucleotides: TGCGCCAGCAGCCCTTCCCGGGGGGGGAATACGCAGTATTTT. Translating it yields CASSPSRGGNTQYF.

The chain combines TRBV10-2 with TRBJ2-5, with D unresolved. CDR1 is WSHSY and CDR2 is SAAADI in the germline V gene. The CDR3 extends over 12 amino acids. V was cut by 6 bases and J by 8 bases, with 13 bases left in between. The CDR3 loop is CASRSQIETQYF. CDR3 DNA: TGCGCCAGCAGGTCCCAGATTGAAACCCAGTACTTC.

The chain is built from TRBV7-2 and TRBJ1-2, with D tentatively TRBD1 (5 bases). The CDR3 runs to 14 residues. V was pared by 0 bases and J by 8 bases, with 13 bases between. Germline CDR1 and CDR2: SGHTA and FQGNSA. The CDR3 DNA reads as TGTGCCAGCAGCTTAGCGGTCAGGGAGATGGGCTACACCTTC. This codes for CASSLAVREMGYTF.

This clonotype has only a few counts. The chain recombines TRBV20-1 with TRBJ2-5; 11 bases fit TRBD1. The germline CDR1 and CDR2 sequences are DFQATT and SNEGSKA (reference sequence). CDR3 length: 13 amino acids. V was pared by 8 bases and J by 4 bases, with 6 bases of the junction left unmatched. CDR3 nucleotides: TGCAGTCCGCTGGACAGGGGGCCAGAGACCCAGTACTTC. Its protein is CSPLDRGPETQYF.